Below, 10 T cell receptor beta chains from the same sample are listed, as sequenced in a study of cytomegalovirus exposure and HLA in healthy donors. The PCR contained 60 Vbeta and 13 Jbeta primers. Profiling relied on immunoSEQ multiplex PCR, and the TCRdb table lists in-frame clones only, not all of them. The table lists 200,000 to 250,000 clones, approximately 78% of them singletons. Sequencing was carried out using PBMCs. These receptors all come from a woman in her forties in good health and CMV-seronegative.

The CDR3, as DNA: TGTGCCAGCAGCGTCCAGATTAGCGGGATCCTCGGAGATACGCAGTATTTT. Its translation is CASSVQISGILGDTQYF. V gene TRBV9 combines with J gene TRBJ2-3, with 8 bases lining up with TRBD2. The CDR3 has 17 residues. From germline, CDR1 is SGDLS and CDR2 YYNGEE. The ends lost 2 bases at V and 5 bases at J; junction bases unmatched: 13.

The chain carries TRBV5-1 and TRBJ2-1, with 10 nucleotides matching TRBD2. In germline, CDR1 is SGHRS, CDR2 YFSETQ. Trimming cost V 5 bases and J 0 bases; bases outside gene matches: 14. There are 19 residues in the CDR3. The CDR3 nucleotides are TGCGCCAGCAGGGGATTTAGCGGGAGGTCGTCGGGCTCCTACAATGAGCAGTTCTTC. Translation: CASRGFSGRSSGSYNEQFF.

V gene TRBV27 combines with J gene TRBJ2-7; D perhaps matches TRBD1 (7 bases). The CDR3 is 14 residues long. Germline CDR1 is MNHEY and CDR2 is SMNVEV (reference sequence). Trimming removed 6 bases at V and 5 bases at J, with 17 bases between. Here the CDR3 reads CASSGWRGLNEQYF. As DNA, the CDR3 is TGTGCCAGCAGCGGATGGAGGGGGCTGAACGAGCAGTACTTC.

The V call is TRBV27, the J call TRBJ1-5, with D unclear. V was cut by 2 bases and J by 12 bases, with 17 bases left in between. The CDR3 has 14 residues. CDR1 and CDR2 from the germline V gene are MNHEY and SMNVEV (reference sequence). The DNA for the CDR3 is TGTGCCAGCAGTTTACGAATAGCTATATTGAGCCAGCATTTT. Its translation: CASSLRIAILSQHF.

V gene TRBV2 combines with J gene TRBJ1-1, with TRBD1 as a possible D gene (6 bases). Between the trimmed V and J ends, which lost 3 bases and 4 bases, there was a span of 12 bases. Looked up from germline, CDR1 is SNHLY and CDR2 is FYNNEI. The length of the CDR3 is 14 residues. This CDR3 reads CASSEGGGGTEAFF. The CDR3 nucleotides read TGTGCCAGCAGTGAGGGAGGGGGGGGCACTGAAGCTTTCTTT.

The V gene is TRBV11-2, the J gene TRBJ2-2, with 7 bases matching TRBD2. Per germline, CDR1 SGHAT and CDR2 FQNNGV. Trimming removed 3 bases from V and 4 bases from J; junction bases left unmatched: 8. The CDR3 runs to 16 residues. The CDR3 region is CASSFMAGALTGELFF. The CDR3 DNA reads as TGTGCCAGCAGCTTTATGGCGGGAGCACTCACCGGGGAGCTGTTTTTT.

The chain couples TRBV11-2 to TRBJ1-1; D remains ambiguous. The CDR3 is 13 residues long. Trimming removed 2 bases at V and 5 bases at J, with 9 bases between. Germline-derived CDR1 and CDR2 are SGHAT and FQNNGV. CDR3 region: CASSLRRETEAFF. DNA for the CDR3: TGTGCCAGCAGCTTACGCCGTGAGACTGAAGCTTTCTTT.

This clone appeared a few times. This chain joins TRBV6-5 and TRBJ2-1; 10 bases agree with TRBD2. CDR1 and CDR2 (germline): MNHEY, SVGAGI. This CDR3 comprises 16 residues. Trimming cost V 4 bases and J 1 base; bases outside gene matches: 4. CDR3 nucleotides: TGTGCCAGCAGTTCACTAGCGGGAACATCCTACAATGAGCAGTTCTTC. The encoded protein is CASSSLAGTSYNEQFF.

This chain connects TRBV7-8 to TRBJ2-7; TRBD2 matches 8 bases. This CDR3 is 16 amino acids long. CDR1 and CDR2 (germline): SGHVS, FQNEAQ. V lost 1 base, J lost 0 bases, and 5 bases stayed unmatched. The CDR3 reads CASSLVGGRPSYEQYF. The CDR3 DNA reads TGTGCCAGCAGCTTAGTGGGCGGGAGGCCCTCCTACGAGCAGTACTTC.

This chain links TRBV5-4 with TRBJ2-1, with a weak D call TRBD2 (6 bases). CDR3 length: 16 residues. The V gene lost 5 bases and the J gene lost 5 bases, with 20 bases spanning the gap. CDR1 and CDR2 (germline): SGHNT, YYREEE (reference sequence). The CDR3 sequence: CASSTGTPQSNNEQFF. DNA for the CDR3: TGTGCCAGCAGTACCGGGACTCCTCAATCTAACAATGAGCAGTTCTTC.